Each of the 13 T cell receptor beta chains below was sequenced from the same sample in a study of technical replicates of blood from several donors. The protocol was immunoSEQ multiplex PCR, while the TCRdb copy is restricted to in-frame clones and leaves out a portion. This repertoire shows some 57,000 clones, more than 95% found once; its top ten account for approximately 0.19%. Sequencing was done on a sample of T cells isolated from PBMCs. Source of these receptors: a human donor in good health.

The chain couples TRBV18 to TRBJ1-1; possibly TRBD1 for D (6 bases). CDR1 is KGHSH and CDR2 is LQKENI in the germline V gene. The V gene lost 2 bases and the J gene lost 5 bases, with 12 bases spanning the gap. CDR3 length: 14 amino acids. CDR3 sequence: CASSPDRTPTEAFF. CDR3 sequence (DNA): TGTGCCAGCTCACCAGACAGGACGCCGACTGAAGCTTTCTTT.

The chain couples TRBV28 to TRBJ1-1; D unresolved. V lost 2 bases, J lost 0 bases, and 16 bases lay in between. The CDR3 runs to 17 residues. Germline values: CDR1 MDHEN, CDR2 SYDVKM. This CDR3 is CASSLNLGLGMNTEAFF. The CDR3 region has the DNA TGTGCCAGCAGTTTAAATTTGGGCTTGGGCATGAACACTGAAGCTTTCTTT.

This clone has a handful of counts. The J gene is TRBJ2-3, the V gene TRBV7-9; 7 bases agree with TRBD2. The length of the CDR3 is 13 residues. Trimming at V came to 10 bases and at J to 3 bases, leaving 7 bases not matched to a gene. The germline V gene encodes CDR1 SEHNR and CDR2 FQNEAQ (reference sequence). The CDR3: CATPRRETDTQYF. The CDR3 DNA is TGTGCCACTCCCCGGCGGGAGACAGATACGCAGTATTTT.

This chain joins TRBV28 and TRBJ1-2; the match to TRBD1 covers 7 bases. The trim removed 6 bases at V and 6 bases at J, leaving 10 bases unmatched. The CDR3 loop spans 14 amino acids. Germline V gene lookup returns CDR1 MDHEN and CDR2 SYDVKM. The CDR3 DNA sequence: TGTGCCAGCAGGCGGGCGGGGACAGTTGATGGCTACACCTTC. Its translation: CASRRAGTVDGYTF.

The gene calls are TRBV11-2 and TRBJ2-3; possibly TRBD1 for D (5 bases). This CDR3 comprises 15 residues. CDR1 is SGHAT, CDR2 FQNNGV, per germline. Deletions cut 5 bases from V and 0 bases from J, with 12 bases between. In DNA form, the CDR3 reads TGTGCCAGCAGCGACAGAGTTTTTAGCACAGATACGCAGTATTTT. Translating gives CASSDRVFSTDTQYF.

The CDR3 DNA is TGTGCCAGCAGCCCCCAGGGCCCCCTTACGTCTGGAAACACCATATATTTT. It is translated as CASSPQGPLTSGNTIYF. This rearrangement joins TRBV9 to TRBJ1-3; D is perhaps TRBD1 (5 bases). Deletions cut 4 bases from V and 1 base from J, with 18 bases between. The CDR3 loop spans 17 amino acids. From germline, CDR1 is SGDLS and CDR2 YYNGEE.

This clone was seen just once. The V gene is TRBV18, the J gene TRBJ2-7, with 9 bases that match TRBD1. The junction had 5 bases not matched to a gene; V was cut back by 6 bases and J by 5 bases. The length of the CDR3 is 13 residues. Germline CDR1 and CDR2: KGHSH and LQKENI. This CDR3 is CASSYRQGDEQYF. The CDR3 nucleotides read TGTGCCAGCTCCTACCGACAGGGGGACGAGCAGTACTTC.

V is TRBV7-6 and J is TRBJ1-5; D is uncertain. V was clipped by 5 bases and J by 0 bases, with 5 bases between them. This CDR3 comprises 13 residues. CDR1 and CDR2 from the germline V gene are SGHVS and FNYEAQ. CDR3 DNA sequence: TGTGCCAGCAGCCAGGATAGCAATCAGCCCCAGCATTTT. Translating it yields CASSQDSNQPQHF.

This clone has only one observation. The chain carries TRBV11-2 and TRBJ2-3; 8 positions agree with TRBD1. Germline V gives CDR1 SGHAT, CDR2 FQNNGV. The length of the CDR3 is 18 residues. J was trimmed by 1 base and V by 5 bases; bases with no gene match: 14. The CDR3 region is CASSKGQATKYRTDTQYF. CDR3 DNA sequence: TGTGCCAGCAGCAAGGGACAGGCGACCAAGTACCGCACAGATACGCAGTATTTT. The complete variable domain, with remaining parts taken from reference TRBV11-2 and TRBJ2-3, reads EAGVAQSPRYKIIEKRQSVAFWCNPISGHATLYWYQQILGQGPKLLIQFQNNGVVDDSQLPKDRFSAERLKGVDSTLKIQPAKLEDSAVYLCASSKGQATKYRTDTQYFGPGTRLTVL.

The rearrangement uses TRBV30 and TRBJ1-3, with D possibly TRBD1 on 5 matching bases. The length of the CDR3 is 13 residues. CDR1 is GTSNPN and CDR2 is SVGIG in the germline V gene (reference sequence). This CDR3 is CARTQGGGNTIYF. The CDR3 DNA follows: TGTGCGAGAACCCAGGGAGGCGGAAACACCATATATTTT.

The rearrangement links TRBV4-1 to TRBJ2-7, with 9 bases fitting TRBD2. CDR1 and CDR2 (germline): MGHRA, YSYEKL. With V trimmed by 4 bases and J by 4 bases, 17 bases remained unmatched. The CDR3 loop spans 18 amino acids. For the CDR3, the DNA is TGCGCCAGCAGCCCCCTCGGGCTAGCGGGATCAGCCACTTACGAGCAGTACTTC. Translated, it gives CASSPLGLAGSATYEQYF.

This chain uses TRBV10-1 with TRBJ2-5; 13 bases are shared with TRBD2. Per germline, CDR1 WNHNN and CDR2 SYGVQD (reference sequence). The CDR3 contains 16 residues. V dropped 5 bases and J dropped 1; count of bases not matched to a gene: 4. Here the CDR3 reads CASSQGLAGAQETQYF. CDR3 DNA sequence: TGCGCCAGCAGTCAAGGACTAGCGGGGGCCCAAGAGACCCAGTACTTC.

This chain links TRBV12-5 with TRBJ2-4; 7 positions agree with TRBD1. Germline CDR1 reads LGHNT; CDR2 reads FRNRAP. The V gene end was trimmed by 1 base and the J gene end by 0 bases; junction bases not matched to a gene: 15. The CDR3 extends over 20 amino acids. DNA of the CDR3: TGTGCTAGTGGTTTGGGGAGCGATCTAACAGGGGTCCGAGCCAAAAACATTCAGTACTTC. Amino acid sequence: CASGLGSDLTGVRAKNIQYF.